These 23 T cell receptor beta chains were all obtained from the same sample, sequenced in a study of blood T cell repertoires in COVID-19. Some clones are missing from TCRdb's copy, which holds only in-frame ones; the method was immunoSEQ multiplex PCR. The sample lists 200,000 to 250,000 clones; roughly nine tenths were seen once. The sequencing sample was made of peripheral blood. The origin of the receptors is a man in his sixties with acute or convalescent COVID-19.

The V gene is TRBV28, the J gene TRBJ1-2, with 8 bases fitting TRBD1. Germline V lookup: CDR1 MDHEN, CDR2 SYDVKM. With 7 bases clipped from V and 8 bases from J, the junction kept 18 bases outside the gene matches. CDR3 length: 16 residues. Written as DNA, the CDR3 is TGTGCCAGCAACTGGGGGACAGGTCTTACCTCCGGGGGCTACACCTTC. As protein: CASNWGTGLTSGGYTF.

The chain joins TRBV4-1 to TRBJ1-5; unclear D gene. Deletions cut 0 bases from V and 0 bases from J, with 9 bases between. CDR3 length: 16 residues. CDR1 and CDR2 (germline): MGHRA, YSYEKL. CDR3 region: CASSQDPNFSNQPQHF. The CDR3 nucleotides are TGCGCCAGCAGCCAAGATCCTAATTTTAGCAATCAGCCCCAGCATTTT.

V is TRBV11-2 and J is TRBJ2-3, with D tentatively TRBD1 (6 bases). CDR1 and CDR2 from the germline V gene are SGHAT and FQNNGV. CDR3 length: 16 residues. Trimming pared 5 bases from V and 2 bases from J, leaving 17 bases between. This CDR3 is CASSPRGGPPTDTQYF. For the CDR3, the DNA is TGTGCCAGCAGCCCCAGGGGCGGGCCTCCCACAGATACGCAGTATTTT.

On this clone itself: Other DNA sequences in the same sample also yield this CDR3. V and J are TRBV27 and TRBJ1-4; 7 bases match TRBD1. V was pared by 6 bases and J by 7 bases, with 2 bases of the junction left unmatched. Germline V gene lookup returns CDR1 MNHEY and CDR2 SMNVEV (reference sequence). This CDR3 has 12 amino acids. In DNA, the CDR3 is TGTGCCAGCAGGACAGGGAGTGAAAAACTGTTTTTT. Translation gives CASRTGSEKLFF.

This chain links TRBV11-3 with TRBJ2-7; 11 bases are shared with TRBD1. The CDR3 sequence is 16 residues long. With 1 base clipped from V and 5 bases from J, the junction kept 7 bases outside the gene matches. Germline CDR1 SGHNT, CDR2 YENEEA. The CDR3 protein is CASSLGIRDRGNEQYF. The CDR3 nucleotides are TGTGCCAGCAGCTTAGGAATCCGGGACAGGGGGAACGAGCAGTACTTC.

The rearrangement joins TRBV9 to TRBJ1-1; D gene ambiguous. V dropped 4 bases and J dropped 0 bases, with 13 bases sitting between them. This CDR3 has 15 residues. The V gene's germline CDR1 is SGDLS and CDR2 YYNGEE. In DNA form, the CDR3 reads TGTGCCAGCAGCATCGCGACGGGGATGAACACTGAAGCTTTCTTT. Translating gives CASSIATGMNTEAFF.

The rearrangement uses TRBV10-3 and TRBJ2-1; 10 bases map to TRBD2. The CDR3 loop spans 17 amino acids. Germline CDR1 is ENHRY and CDR2 is SYGVKD. V dropped 10 bases and J dropped 7; count of bases not matched to a gene: 19. The CDR3: CASSGTSARSGGNEQFF. DNA of the CDR3: TGTGCCAGCTCCGGGACTAGCGCCCGCTCGGGGGGGAATGAGCAGTTCTTC.

The rearrangement uses TRBV18 and TRBJ2-7; 12 bases are shared with TRBD2. The CDR3 extends over 15 amino acids. V shed 5 bases, J shed 5 bases, and the junction held 7 bases outside the gene matches. CDR1 and CDR2 (germline): KGHSH, LQKENI. The CDR3 loop is CASSATSGSLDEQYF. The CDR3, as DNA: TGTGCCAGCTCAGCGACTAGCGGGAGTCTCGACGAGCAGTACTTC.

The rearrangement uses TRBV5-8 and TRBJ1-1, with 9 bases that match TRBD1. Germline CDR1 reads SGHTS; CDR2 reads YDEGEE. The CDR3 runs to 17 residues. Trimming took 4 bases from V and 0 from J; bases not matched to a gene: 10. The DNA of the CDR3 is TGTGCCAGCAGCAAGGGACAGGGTGTGACTATGAACACTGAAGCTTTCTTT. Translation gives CASSKGQGVTMNTEAFF.

The V and J genes are TRBV7-9 and TRBJ1-2, with a tentative D call TRBD1 (6 bases). The CDR3 is 18 residues long. The germline V gene encodes CDR1 SEHNR and CDR2 FQNEAQ (reference sequence). V was cut by 5 bases and J by 8 bases, with 30 bases left in between. The DNA for the CDR3 is TGTGCCAGCAGCCCCAGCTATTATGACGGACAGCGCAGGGACGGCTACACCTTC. Encoded protein: CASSPSYYDGQRRDGYTF.

V and J are TRBV3-1 (or the pseudogene TRBV3-2) and TRBJ2-2, with a tentative D call TRBD1 (6 bases). Trimming took off 4 bases at V and 1 base at J, with 25 bases between the two ends. This CDR3 contains 20 residues. Germline CDR1 LGHDT, CDR2 YNNKEL (reference sequence). The CDR3 is CASSRLNYLNKGGNTGELFF. The CDR3 DNA reads as TGTGCCAGCAGCCGCTTGAACTATCTAAACAAAGGGGGGAACACCGGGGAGCTGTTTTTT.

This chain uses TRBV5-1 with TRBJ1-3; 7 nucleotides align to TRBD1. Germline CDR1 and CDR2: SGHRS and YFSETQ. J was trimmed by 5 bases and V by 2 bases; bases with no gene match: 4. The CDR3 length is 14 residues. CDR3 sequence: CASSLEGARNTIYF. Written as DNA, the CDR3 is TGCGCCAGCAGCTTAGAGGGGGCCAGAAACACCATATATTTT.

The V call is TRBV15, the J call TRBJ2-1; a possible D gene is TRBD2 (6 bases). This CDR3 comprises 13 residues. Trimming stripped 8 bases from V and 6 bases from J, with 14 bases between. Germline-derived CDR1 and CDR2 are LNHNV and YYDKDF (reference sequence). The CDR3 DNA reads TGTGCCACCGGGACTCAGAGGGGCAATGAGCAGTTCTTC. Translated, it gives CATGTQRGNEQFF.

This chain links TRBV7-2 with TRBJ1-5; D is unresolved. V lost 1 base, J lost 11 bases, and 12 bases lay in between. This CDR3 comprises 13 residues. CDR1 and CDR2 (germline): SGHTA, FQGNSA. The CDR3 protein is CASSLGVLSSQHF. As DNA, the CDR3 is TGTGCCAGCAGCTTAGGCGTATTGAGTTCCCAGCATTTT.

V is TRBV7-9 and J is TRBJ2-7; TRBD1 matches 7 bases. V shed 4 bases and J 2 bases; nucleotides not matched to a gene: 11. The CDR3 loop spans 16 amino acids. CDR1 SEHNR and CDR2 FQNEAQ come from the germline V gene (reference sequence). The CDR3 DNA reads as TGTGCCAGCAGCTCCGAGGGGGCGACAGGTCCCTACGAGCAGTACTTC. Translated, it gives CASSSEGATGPYEQYF.

The chain couples TRBV5-6 to TRBJ1-5; D is possibly TRBD1 (5 bases). Germline V lookup: CDR1 SGHDT, CDR2 YYEEEE. V was trimmed by 0 bases and J by 6 bases, leaving 13 bases between them. The CDR3 spans 15 residues. CDR3 bases: TGTGCCAGCAGCTTGGGTGGGGGGGTAGGTCAGCCCCAGCATTTT. Protein product: CASSLGGGVGQPQHF.

The count of this clone is one. The rearrangement links TRBV5-6 to TRBJ1-1; 9 bases agree with TRBD1. There are 15 residues in the CDR3. The J segment lost 5 bases and the V segment lost 2 bases, leaving 7 bases of the junction unmatched. Per germline, CDR1 SGHDT and CDR2 YYEEEE. The CDR3 region is CASSFTRDRVTEAFF. CDR3 nucleotides: TGTGCCAGCAGCTTCACCCGGGACAGGGTAACTGAAGCTTTCTTT.

The chain has TRBV6-2 or TRBV6-3 and TRBJ2-3, with TRBD2 matching 8 bases. Germline lookup yields CDR1 MNHEY and CDR2 SVGEGT. This CDR3 is built from 15 residues. Unmatched junction bases numbered 13, after V lost 5 bases and J lost 9 bases. The CDR3 loop is CASSPPGGARRTQYF. The CDR3 bases are TGTGCCAGCAGTCCCCCCGGGGGGGCAAGGAGGACGCAGTATTTT.

V usage is TRBV11-3 and J usage is TRBJ2-7, with a tentative D call TRBD2 (6 bases). The ends were cut back, 2 bases at V and 4 bases at J, with 15 bases in the middle. The CDR3 is made up of 15 amino acids. CDR1 and CDR2 from the germline V gene are SGHNT and YENEEA. The CDR3 DNA reads as TGTGCCAGCAGCTTATCGGAGGGTTTGGGATACGAGCAGTACTTC. Amino acid sequence: CASSLSEGLGYEQYF. The complete variable domain, with remaining parts taken from reference TRBV11-3 and TRBJ2-7, reads EAGVVQSPRYKIIEKKQPVAFWCNPISGHNTLYWYLQNLGQGPELLIRYENEEAVDDSQLPKDRFSAERLKGVDSTLKIQPAELGDSAVYLCASSLSEGLGYEQYFGPGTRLTVT.

The chain combines TRBV25-1 with TRBJ2-7; 12 nucleotides line up with TRBD2. J lost 6 bases, V lost 6 bases, and 12 bases had no gene match. This CDR3 has 16 residues. Germline V gene lookup returns CDR1 MGHDK and CDR2 SYGVNS. CDR3 sequence: CASRDHASGRAGEQYF. CDR3 DNA sequence: TGTGCCAGCAGAGACCACGCTAGCGGGAGGGCCGGCGAGCAGTACTTC.

V and J are TRBV19 and TRBJ1-5; 12 bases are shared with TRBD1. The CDR3 has 15 residues. The germline gives CDR1 LNHDA, CDR2 SQIVND (reference sequence). V was pared by 6 bases and J by 3 bases, with 3 bases of the junction left unmatched. The CDR3 loop reads CASRGTGGTNQPQHF. Here the CDR3 DNA reads TGTGCCAGTAGAGGGACAGGGGGCACCAATCAGCCCCAGCATTTT.

This chain uses TRBV9 with TRBJ1-5, with TRBD1 as a possible D gene (6 bases). Germline V CDR1 and CDR2: SGDLS, YYNGEE. The CDR3 length is 14 residues. V was cut by 2 bases and J by 6 bases, with 12 bases left in between. The CDR3 spells CASSVSGEGQPQHF. The DNA for the CDR3 is TGTGCCAGCAGCGTGTCAGGGGAGGGTCAGCCCCAGCATTTT.

This clone was recorded a few times. This chain connects TRBV5-6 to TRBJ1-2; D is unresolved. V was shortened by 2 bases and J by 4 bases, with 9 bases between the two germline ends. CDR1 SGHDT and CDR2 YYEEEE come from the germline V gene. The CDR3 has 13 residues. CDR3 region: CASSFGHSYGYTF. The DNA for the CDR3 is TGTGCCAGCAGCTTTGGGCATTCCTATGGCTACACCTTC.